A selection of T cell receptor beta chains follows, all from one sample in a study of T-cell reconstitution after alpha-beta-depleted transplantation in children. TCRdb recomputed calls from the PCR reads with MiXCR, one row per CDR3 protein. The sample contains approximately 230,000 distinct CDR3 sequences, about a quarter of which appear only once. Here the sequenced sample was PBMCs, taken before TCRalphabeta/CD19-depleted stem cell transplant. The receptors shown here come from a girl aged 2-9 years with Fanconi anemia, due to receive a stem cell transplant. CDR3s include the opening cysteine and the closing phenylalanine or tryptophan. Fields, in order: clone size, D gene, V gene, J gene, CDR3 DNA, CDR3 protein. The D gene is left open where the match is weak. Not all rows give a size; the values are once, few, many and, for expanded clones, a class.

abundance: many; d_gene: .; v_gene: TRBV12-3/TRBV12-4; j_gene: TRBJ2-1; CDR3nt: TGTGCCAGCAGAACTACGTCCGGGAATGAGCAGTTCTTC; CDR3aa: CASRTTSGNEQFF
abundance: many; d_gene: .; v_gene: TRBV27; j_gene: TRBJ2-7; CDR3nt: TGTGCCAGCAGTTCCATCCTCTCGGCCTACGAGCAGTACTTC; CDR3aa: CASSSILSAYEQYF
abundance: many; d_gene: .; v_gene: TRBV29-1; j_gene: TRBJ2-7; CDR3nt: TGCAGCGTTGGCCAGACAAAGTACGAGCAGTACTTC; CDR3aa: CSVGQTKYEQYF
abundance: few; d_gene: .; v_gene: TRBV7-9; j_gene: TRBJ2-5; CDR3nt: TGTGCCAGCACGTATCACGGGGGCGCGGAGACCCAGTACTTC; CDR3aa: CASTYHGGAETQYF
abundance: many; d_gene: TRBD2; v_gene: TRBV20-1; j_gene: TRBJ2-3; CDR3nt: TGCAGTGCTAGGGGTTCTCAGCGGGGCCCCACAGATACGCAGTATTTT; CDR3aa: CSARGSQRGPTDTQYF
abundance: few; d_gene: .; v_gene: TRBV7-2; j_gene: TRBJ2-7; CDR3nt: TGTGCCAGCAGCCAGAGACCGGCCTACGAGCAGTACTTC; CDR3aa: CASSQRPAYEQYF
abundance: .; d_gene: .; v_gene: TRBV7-8; j_gene: TRBJ2-7; CDR3nt: TGTGCCAGCAGCTTGATGGCCAGGGGCTCCTACGAGCAGTACTTC; CDR3aa: CASSLMARGSYEQYF
abundance: few; d_gene: .; v_gene: TRBV7-3; j_gene: TRBJ2-3; CDR3nt: TGTGCCAGCAGCCAACGCGGGGGCGCCCCTAGCACAGATACGCAGTATTTT; CDR3aa: CASSQRGGAPSTDTQYF
abundance: .; d_gene: TRBD2; v_gene: TRBV5-1; j_gene: TRBJ2-3; CDR3nt: TGCGCCAGCAGCTTGGAGGGGAGGGGCGCAGATACGCAGTATTTT; CDR3aa: CASSLEGRGADTQYF
abundance: many; d_gene: TRBD1; v_gene: TRBV6-6; j_gene: TRBJ1-5; CDR3nt: TGTGCCAGCAGCGGGGGAAGCGGGACAGTGAATCAGCCCCAGCATTTT; CDR3aa: CASSGGSGTVNQPQHF
abundance: .; d_gene: TRBD1; v_gene: TRBV5-1; j_gene: TRBJ1-2; CDR3nt: TGCGCCAGCAGCACGACAGGGGGCTATGGCTACACCTTC; CDR3aa: CASSTTGGYGYTF
abundance: many; d_gene: TRBD1; v_gene: TRBV29-1; j_gene: TRBJ2-7; CDR3nt: TGCAGCGTTGAAAGGGGACAGGGAGAGGAGCAGTACTTC; CDR3aa: CSVERGQGEEQYF
abundance: few; d_gene: .; v_gene: TRBV29-1; j_gene: TRBJ2-3; CDR3nt: TGCAGCGTTGACACAGGGGAGGTGGCAGATACGCAGTATTTT; CDR3aa: CSVDTGEVADTQYF
abundance: .; d_gene: .; v_gene: TRBV5-5; j_gene: TRBJ2-5; CDR3nt: TGTGCCAGCAGCTTGTCTGCGCAAGAGACCCAGTACTTC; CDR3aa: CASSLSAQETQYF
abundance: few; d_gene: .; v_gene: TRBV5-1; j_gene: TRBJ2-6; CDR3nt: TGCGCCACGGGACCGTTCTCTGGGGCCAACGTCCTGACTTTC; CDR3aa: CATGPFSGANVLTF
abundance: many; d_gene: TRBD1; v_gene: TRBV12-5; j_gene: TRBJ1-2; CDR3nt: TGTGCTAGTGGTTTCTCAACGATGACAGGGGGCCTCTTCTATGGCTACACCTTC; CDR3aa: CASGFSTMTGGLFYGYTF
abundance: .; d_gene: .; v_gene: TRBV29-1; j_gene: TRBJ2-7; CDR3nt: TGCAGCGTGGGCCAGGTACACTACGAGCAGTACTTC; CDR3aa: CSVGQVHYEQYF
abundance: many; d_gene: TRBD2; v_gene: TRBV10-3; j_gene: TRBJ2-7; CDR3nt: TGTGCCATCAGGGACGCGGGAGGTTCCTACGAGCAGTACTTC; CDR3aa: CAIRDAGGSYEQYF
abundance: .; d_gene: .; v_gene: TRBV7-2; j_gene: TRBJ2-7; CDR3nt: TGTGCCAGCAGCTTAGCGGGGATTACCTACGAGCAGTACTTC; CDR3aa: CASSLAGITYEQYF
abundance: many; d_gene: TRBD2; v_gene: TRBV6-5; j_gene: TRBJ2-7; CDR3nt: TGTGCCAGCAGTCCATCCAGCGGGAGGGCCGTCTACGAGCAGTACTTC; CDR3aa: CASSPSSGRAVYEQYF
abundance: many; d_gene: .; v_gene: TRBV27; j_gene: TRBJ2-7; CDR3nt: TGTGCCAGCAGTTTATACGACAACTCCTACGAGCAGTACTTC; CDR3aa: CASSLYDNSYEQYF
abundance: .; d_gene: .; v_gene: TRBV7-3; j_gene: TRBJ2-1; CDR3nt: TGTGCCAGCAGCTTAACTTCGGGCTATGAGCAGTTCTTC; CDR3aa: CASSLTSGYEQFF
abundance: .; d_gene: TRBD2; v_gene: TRBV20-1; j_gene: TRBJ2-3; CDR3nt: TGCAGCGCCTCCCCCTTACTAGCGGGAGACACAGATACGCAGTATTTT; CDR3aa: CSASPLLAGDTDTQYF
abundance: .; d_gene: .; v_gene: TRBV27; j_gene: TRBJ2-2; CDR3nt: TGTGCCAGCAGTTGGGCGGGGCCGAACACCGGGGAGCTGTTTTTT; CDR3aa: CASSWAGPNTGELFF
abundance: .; d_gene: .; v_gene: TRBV20-1; j_gene: TRBJ2-7; CDR3nt: TGCAGTGCCGCTGGACTGATCTACGAGCAGTACTTC; CDR3aa: CSAAGLIYEQYF
abundance: many; d_gene: .; v_gene: TRBV29-1; j_gene: TRBJ2-1; CDR3nt: TGCAGCGTTTACCTCCGAGACTCTTCCTACAATGAGCAGTTCTTC; CDR3aa: CSVYLRDSSYNEQFF
abundance: many; d_gene: .; v_gene: TRBV6-6; j_gene: TRBJ2-7; CDR3nt: TGTGCCAGCAGTTACCCGAGACAGTACGAGCAGTACTTC; CDR3aa: CASSYPRQYEQYF
abundance: .; d_gene: .; v_gene: TRBV12-3/TRBV12-4; j_gene: TRBJ2-4; CDR3nt: TGTGCCAGCAGTTTGGGGGATATGATTCAGTACTTC; CDR3aa: CASSLGDMIQYF
abundance: many; d_gene: .; v_gene: TRBV6-1; j_gene: TRBJ2-7; CDR3nt: TGTGCCAGCAGTGAAGGTAAAACAAGCGAGCAGTACTTC; CDR3aa: CASSEGKTSEQYF
abundance: many; d_gene: TRBD2; v_gene: TRBV5-1; j_gene: TRBJ2-7; CDR3nt: TGCGCCAGCAGCCTACCGTTAGCGGGAGGGATCTACGAGCAGTACTTC; CDR3aa: CASSLPLAGGIYEQYF
abundance: many; d_gene: TRBD2; v_gene: TRBV7-2; j_gene: TRBJ2-1; CDR3nt: TGTGCCAGCAGCTTAGCACCGGGACTAGCGGGAGGAGGCTCCTACAATGAGCAGTTCTTC; CDR3aa: CASSLAPGLAGGGSYNEQFF
abundance: many; d_gene: TRBD2; v_gene: TRBV5-5; j_gene: TRBJ2-3; CDR3nt: TGTGCCAGCAGCCGGGAGGGGGACACAGATACGCAGTATTTT; CDR3aa: CASSREGDTDTQYF
abundance: many; d_gene: .; v_gene: TRBV10-3; j_gene: TRBJ2-7; CDR3nt: TGTGCCATCAGTGAGTCTGGGGGCGGCTACGAGCAGTACTTC; CDR3aa: CAISESGGGYEQYF
abundance: few; d_gene: .; v_gene: TRBV7-6; j_gene: TRBJ2-7; CDR3nt: TGTGCCAGCAGCTTAGGGGTGGTCAGTCTAAGCGAGCAGTACTTC; CDR3aa: CASSLGVVSLSEQYF
abundance: .; d_gene: .; v_gene: TRBV12-3/TRBV12-4; j_gene: TRBJ2-1; CDR3nt: TGTGCCAGCACCCTGACTGGCGAGTACAATGAGCAGTTCTTC; CDR3aa: CASTLTGEYNEQFF
abundance: .; d_gene: TRBD2; v_gene: TRBV4-1; j_gene: TRBJ2-1; CDR3nt: TGCGCCAGCAGCCAAGATGGGACTAGCGGAGGCTCCTACATTGAGCAGTTCTTC; CDR3aa: CASSQDGTSGGSYIEQFF
abundance: many; d_gene: TRBD2; v_gene: TRBV29-1; j_gene: TRBJ2-7; CDR3nt: TGCAGCGTTGAAAGCCTGGAGCGGGGGGGCCTGGAGCAGTACTTC; CDR3aa: CSVESLERGGLEQYF